This TCR beta chain comes out of a study of shared clonotypes between healthy human individuals. This was a deep-level run. Data came from immunoSEQ multiplex PCR; TCRdb stores just in-frame clones and leaves some out. The table includes about half a million clones, approximately 79% detected once. In the case of this clone: Its antigen is as yet unknown.

Findings of the study overall: Tissues were not sampled, only blood, and their repertoires likely differ.

The ends lost 5 bases at V and 2 bases at J; junction bases unmatched: 12. CDR1 is SGHAT, CDR2 FQNNGV, per germline. This CDR3 contains 19 residues. The TCR sequence derives from a woman aged 35 to 49 in good health. Some clones in this sample may be carry-over from other donors' samples. The chain employs TRBV11-2 and TRBJ2-7; 16 bases align to TRBD2. Sequences were obtained from PBMCs. CDR3: CASSARGGLAGGAPYEQYF. In DNA, the CDR3 is TGTGCCAGCAGCGCTCGCGGGGGACTAGCGGGAGGGGCTCCCTACGAGCAGTACTTC.